This T cell receptor (beta chain) was retrieved from a study of glioma-infiltrating T cells. Per germline, CDR1 MNHNY and CDR2 SVGAGI (reference sequence). The CDR3 is made up of 15 amino acids. The iRepertoire nested amplicon-rescue multiplex PCR amplified TCR alpha and beta CDR3s from RNA. TCRdb reprocessed the multiplex PCR reads with MiXCR, giving one entry per CDR3 protein. The table has roughly 130,000 distinct CDR3 sequences, around 25% seen once. Notes on this clonotype: Being one base from a much bigger clone, this may be a read error.

V gene TRBV6-6 combines with J gene TRBJ1-1; D may be TRBD1 (6 bases). Sequenced material: glioma tissue, nonneoplastic brain tissue, or PBMCs (not recorded which). This TCR came from a human donor with low-grade glioma or glioblastoma, undergoing nonglioma brain surgery, or in good health (not recorded which). The CDR3 here is CVSSYEQGRNTEAFF. The CDR3 bases are TGTGTCAGCAGTTACGAACAGGGACGGAACACTGAAGCTTTCTTT.